This T cell receptor beta chain was retrieved from a study of cytomegalovirus exposure and HLA in healthy donors. Broader study findings: In vitro work confirmed that a few CMV-associated chains recognize CMV antigens.

Concerning this clone: Its cognate antigen is unknown.

Some clones are missing from TCRdb's copy, which holds only in-frame ones; the method was immunoSEQ multiplex PCR. The repertoire includes tens of thousands of clones, around 94% of them detected once, and approximately 2.1% sits in the top ten. Trimming cost V 0 bases and J 5 bases, with 17 bases left between them. This CDR3 spans 16 amino acids. Germline V lookup: CDR1 MNHEY, CDR2 SMNVEV (reference sequence). The validation cohort, a group of around 130 subjects, included the donors and was separate from the approximately 680-subject first cohort. This chain uses TRBV27 with TRBJ2-7, with D maybe TRBD1 (5 bases). The receptor's source is a woman younger than 30 in good health and CMV-seropositive. Sequencing input: PBMCs. The CDR3 sequence: CASSLSVTTPRDEQYF. The CDR3 DNA follows: TGTGCCAGCAGTTTATCGGTCACTACCCCCAGGGACGAGCAGTACTTC.